This entry lists 22 T cell receptor beta chains sequenced from one sample in a study of Graves' ophthalmopathy and Graves' hyperthyroidism. The authors amplified TCR beta CDR3 regions from RNA transcripts. First-round RT-PCR with HTBI primers preceded a second-round multiplex PCR. Each CDR3 protein gets one entry after TCRdb re-called the multiplex PCR reads with MiXCR. The table includes over 150,000 distinct CDR3 sequences, 30% to 45% detected once. The specimen sequenced was peripheral blood. The origin of the receptors is a woman in her forties with Graves' ophthalmopathy.

This clonotype was counted at least ten times. This chain uses TRBV12-3 or TRBV12-4 with TRBJ2-2, with D maybe TRBD1 (6 bases). The V end lost 9 bases, the J end lost 0 bases, and 11 bases lay between the germline ends. This CDR3 is 14 amino acids long. CDR3 DNA: TGTGCCAGTATTACAGGGACGAACACCGGGGAGCTGTTTTTT. This encodes CASITGTNTGELFF.

The chain combines TRBV30 with TRBJ1-5; no clear D gene. This CDR3 has 16 residues. Germline values: CDR1 GTSNPN, CDR2 SVGIG (reference sequence). Trimming removed 2 bases from V and 1 base from J, with 15 bases in between. CDR3 sequence reads: CAWSRGRGPSNQPQHF. The CDR3, as DNA: TGTGCCTGGAGTCGTGGACGCGGACCCAGCAATCAGCCCCAGCATTTT.

The chain uses TRBV28 and TRBJ1-2; TRBD1 agrees at 9 bases. V shed 4 bases and J 4 bases; nucleotides not matched to a gene: 4. Germline V gene sequence: CDR1 MDHEN, CDR2 SYDVKM. This CDR3 has 14 amino acids. The CDR3 reads CASSSGQGTYGYTF. In DNA form, the CDR3 reads TGTGCCAGCAGTTCCGGACAGGGGACCTATGGCTACACCTTC.

This clonotype has ten or more counts. Lacking the conserved final phenylalanine or tryptophan, this CDR3 likely reflects a read error. V usage is TRBV18 and J usage is TRBJ1-2; D remains ambiguous. Germline CDR1 and CDR2: KGHSH and LQKENI. This CDR3 is 13 amino acids long. Trimming pared 0 bases from V and 4 bases from J, leaving 6 bases between. The CDR3 protein is CASSPPPGYGYTL. Written as DNA, the CDR3 is TGTGCCAGCTCACCACCGCCAGGCTATGGCTACACCCTC.

The chain carries TRBV11-2 and TRBJ2-2; D may be TRBD1 (5 bases). Germline assignment: CDR1 SGHAT and CDR2 FQNNGV. Deletions cut 2 bases from V and 4 bases from J, with 14 bases between. CDR3 size: 16 residues. This CDR3 is CASSLRSRGSTGELFF. The DNA for the CDR3 is TGTGCCAGCAGCTTAAGGAGTAGGGGATCCACCGGGGAGCTGTTTTTT.

This clonotype was recorded many times. The CDR3 is CASSLGRDISYEQYF. The CDR3 DNA reads as TGTGCCAGCAGCTTAGGCCGGGACATATCCTACGAGCAGTACTTC. J is TRBJ2-7 and V is TRBV7-8, with D perhaps TRBD1 (6 bases). Germline loops: CDR1 SGHVS, CDR2 FQNEAQ. The CDR3 contains 15 residues. V lost 1 base and J lost 1, with 11 bases in between. Drawing the rest from reference TRBV7-8 and TRBJ2-7, the complete variable domain is GAGVSQSPRYKVAKRGQDVALRCDPISGHVSLFWYQQALGQGPEFLTYFQNEAQLDKSGLPSDRFFAERPEGSVSTLKIQRTQQEDSAVYLCASSLGRDISYEQYFGPGTRLTVT.

This chain joins TRBV30 and TRBJ2-7; D perhaps matches TRBD2 (6 bases). Trimming took off 6 bases at V and 0 bases at J, with 12 bases between the two ends. Germline loops: CDR1 GTSNPN, CDR2 SVGIG (reference sequence). The length of the CDR3 is 13 residues. In nucleotides, the CDR3 is TGTGCCTGTATCCGGGACTCCTCCTACGAGCAGTACTTC. Residues: CACIRDSSYEQYF.

This clonotype was seen a handful of times. V and J are TRBV2 and TRBJ1-5; TRBD1 matches at 8 bases. Trimming took 6 bases from V and 4 from J; bases not matched to a gene: 8. The CDR3 is 15 amino acids. The germline gives CDR1 SNHLY, CDR2 FYNNEI. CDR3 coding DNA: TGTGCCAGCAGGGAGACAGGGGCCCTTAATCAGCCCCAGCATTTT. As protein: CASRETGALNQPQHF.

This clonotype was seen a few times. The rearrangement joins TRBV15 to TRBJ2-7; TRBD1 matches 9 bases. The length of the CDR3 is 19 residues. From germline, CDR1 is LNHNV and CDR2 YYDKDF (reference sequence). Trimming cost V 1 base and J 5 bases; bases outside gene matches: 18. CDR3 amino acids: CATSRGGIYVPGQGHEQYF. The CDR3 bases are TGTGCCACCAGCAGAGGAGGAATTTACGTTCCGGGACAGGGCCACGAGCAGTACTTC.

This chain uses TRBV12-3 or TRBV12-4 with TRBJ1-6; D not certain. Trimming took 7 bases from V and 12 from J, leaving 16 bases between them. The CDR3 sequence is 13 residues long. CDR3: CASKYGGSQPLHF. The CDR3 region has the DNA TGTGCCAGCAAGTATGGAGGGAGCCAACCCCTCCACTTT.

This clonotype was found many times. The J gene is TRBJ1-1, the V gene TRBV19, with a tentative D call TRBD1 (6 bases). The CDR3 has 14 residues. Looked up from germline, CDR1 is LNHDA and CDR2 is SQIVND (reference sequence). V was pared by 6 bases and J by 0 bases, with 11 bases between. The CDR3 DNA sequence: TGTGCCAGTAGCCGGACAGTCATGAACACTGAAGCTTTCTTT. It is translated as CASSRTVMNTEAFF.

This chain uses TRBV5-1 with TRBJ1-2, with TRBD1 as a possible D gene (5 bases). Trimming took 3 bases from V and 0 from J, leaving 9 bases between them. Germline values: CDR1 SGHRS, CDR2 YFSETQ. The CDR3 is made up of 14 amino acids. The DNA for the CDR3 is TGCGCCAGCAGCTGGGACCGAGCTAACTATGGCTACACCTTC. This codes for CASSWDRANYGYTF. Full variable domain (rest looked up from reference TRBV5-1 and TRBJ1-2): KAGVTQTPRYLIKTRGQQVTLSCSPISGHRSVSWYQQTPGQGLQFLFEYFSETQRNKGNFPGRFSGRQFSNSRSEMNVSTLELGDSALYLCASSWDRANYGYTFGSGTRLTVV.

The chain recombines TRBV20-1 with TRBJ2-5; the D is unclear. V was cut by 6 bases and J by 2 bases, with 16 bases left in between. The germline V gene has CDR1 DFQATT and CDR2 SNEGSKA (reference sequence). This CDR3 has 14 amino acids. The CDR3 DNA is TGCAGTGCCAGTCCTCCCGGAGCTCAAGAGACCCAGTACTTC. Translated, it gives CSASPPGAQETQYF.

The chain couples TRBV7-2 to TRBJ1-3; weak D call: TRBD1 (5 bases). Trimming cost V 0 bases and J 0 bases, with 12 bases left between them. There are 17 residues in the CDR3. Germline V gene sequence: CDR1 SGHTA, CDR2 FQGNSA. The CDR3 reads CASSLAGGPSSGNTIYF. CDR3 in DNA: TGTGCCAGCAGCTTAGCGGGGGGACCCAGCTCTGGAAACACCATATATTTT.

This clonotype was observed at least ten times. V usage is TRBV6-5 and J usage is TRBJ2-7; TRBD1 agrees at 7 bases. The junction had 6 bases not matched to a gene; V was cut back by 2 bases and J by 5 bases. Germline CDR1 reads MNHEY; CDR2 reads SVGAGI. The CDR3 extends over 14 amino acids. CDR3 protein: CASSYRDRSDEQYF. The CDR3 coding sequence is TGTGCCAGCAGTTACCGGGACAGAAGCGACGAGCAGTACTTC.

This chain connects TRBV28 to TRBJ1-1; D call uncertain. Deletions cut 6 bases from V and 0 bases from J, with 17 bases between. Germline V gene lookup returns CDR1 MDHEN and CDR2 SYDVKM. CDR3 length equals 16 residues. CDR3 nucleotides: TGTGCCAGCAGGACACCCGGGCGATTTGTGAACACTGAAGCTTTCTTT. Protein: CASRTPGRFVNTEAFF.

The chain is built from TRBV6-2 or TRBV6-3 and TRBJ2-3, with D perhaps matching TRBD2 (6 bases). The CDR3 covers 17 residues. Per the germline V gene, CDR1 is MNHEY and CDR2 is SVGEGT. V dropped 2 bases and J dropped 1 base, with 16 bases sitting between them. CDR3 amino acids: CASSYRGIGSGTDTQYF. CDR3 in DNA: TGTGCCAGCAGTTACCGCGGGATAGGAAGCGGCACAGATACGCAGTATTTT.

This clonotype was seen ten or more times. The V call is TRBV5-1, the J call TRBJ2-7, with D hard to call. The CDR3 contains 16 residues. Looked up from germline, CDR1 is SGHRS and CDR2 is YFSETQ. The V and J ends lost 2 bases and 3 bases respectively, with 18 bases between them. The CDR3 is CASSFLLIRHFYEQYF. CDR3 bases: TGCGCCAGCAGCTTTCTGTTAATCCGACACTTCTACGAGCAGTACTTC.

This clonotype was seen repeatedly, ten times or more. The chain employs TRBV20-1 and TRBJ1-2; D is perhaps TRBD1 (5 bases). This CDR3 has 15 amino acids. The germline CDR1 and CDR2 sequences are DFQATT and SNEGSKA (reference sequence). The V end was cut by 0 bases, the J end by 4 bases, with 15 bases between. The DNA for the CDR3 is TGCAGTGCTAGAGAGGGGCAGGGAAGGTCCTATGGCTACACCTTC. Translation gives CSAREGQGRSYGYTF.

There are many counts of this clonotype. This rearrangement joins TRBV6-5 to TRBJ1-6; D gene uncertain. The V and J ends lost 0 bases and 6 bases respectively, with 12 bases between them. Germline V gene lookup returns CDR1 MNHEY and CDR2 SVGAGI. This CDR3 region has 16 residues. The CDR3, as DNA: TGTGCCAGCAGTTACTCCCAGACTGGATTTAATTCACCCCTCCACTTT. Translating gives CASSYSQTGFNSPLHF.

This clonotype has ten or more counts. V gene TRBV7-8 combines with J gene TRBJ1-5, with 8 nucleotides matching TRBD1. CDR3 size: 15 residues. Germline loops: CDR1 SGHVS, CDR2 FQNEAQ. J lost 2 bases, V lost 5 bases, and 5 bases had no gene match. The chain's CDR3 is CASSALTGGNQPQHF. The CDR3 region has the DNA TGTGCCAGCAGCGCATTGACAGGGGGCAATCAGCCCCAGCATTTT.

This chain links TRBV12-3 or TRBV12-4 with TRBJ1-1, with D perhaps TRBD1 (5 bases). The CDR3 is 12 amino acids. Trimming removed 2 bases from V and 8 bases from J, with 9 bases in between. CDR3 coding DNA: TGTGCCAGCAGTTTAAAAGGGGTAGAAGCTTTCTTT. It specifies CASSLKGVEAFF.